Each of the 18 T cell receptor beta chains below was sequenced from the same sample in a study of PD-L1 blockade in urothelial cancer. The assay was immunoSEQ multiplex PCR, and TCRdb's table has in-frame clones only and misses some. Altogether tens of thousands of clones are present, 85% to 90% being singletons, with the ten largest covering under 4.5%. This sample comprised PBMCs, obtained around atezolizumab (anti-PD-L1) treatment. These receptors were taken from a man between 50 and 59 years old with urothelial cancer.

V and J are TRBV29-1 and TRBJ1-3, with D perhaps matching TRBD1 (5 bases). Germline CDR1 reads SQVTM; CDR2 reads ANQGSEA. The CDR3 runs to 12 residues. The V gene lost 8 bases and the J gene lost 2 bases, with 10 bases spanning the gap. Here the CDR3 DNA reads TGCAGCATCAGGGTAGCTGGAAACACCATATATTTT. Amino acids: CSIRVAGNTIYF.

The gene calls are TRBV2 and TRBJ1-5; a possible D gene is TRBD1 (6 bases). V gave up 10 bases and J gave up 3 bases, with 13 bases separating them. Germline lookup yields CDR1 SNHLY and CDR2 FYNNEI. The CDR3 is made up of 13 amino acids. CDR3 bases: TGTGCCAAACAGGGTTTTGACAATCAGCCCCAGCATTTT. Its protein product is CAKQGFDNQPQHF.

Of note for this clone: Compared with germline, one end of the junction differs, possibly owing to a read error. The rearrangement uses TRBV25-1 and TRBJ2-1; D is possibly TRBD1 (6 bases). Germline-derived CDR1 and CDR2 are MGHDK and SYGVNS. There are 10 residues in the CDR3. The CDR3: CASSDLHRVF. In nucleotides, the CDR3 is TGTGCCAGCAGTGATCTCCACAGGGTCTTC.

The chain joins TRBV28 to TRBJ1-5; 7 bases fit TRBD1. The CDR3 length is 17 residues. V shed 7 bases, J shed 0 bases, and the junction held 12 bases outside the gene matches. CDR1 is MDHEN and CDR2 is SYDVKM in the germline V gene. The CDR3 DNA reads TGTGCCAGCACGACGGGGACAGCTTCACATAGCAATCAGCCCCAGCATTTT. Its protein product is CASTTGTASHSNQPQHF.

This rearrangement joins TRBV6-1 to TRBJ2-2; D call uncertain. The CDR3 has 13 residues. Deletions cut 4 bases from V and 3 bases from J, with 6 bases between. Germline V gene data show CDR1 as MNHNS and CDR2 as SASEGT. CDR3 nucleotides: TGTGCCAGCAGTGGACAAGACACCGGGGAGCTGTTTTTT. Its translation is CASSGQDTGELFF.

In its sample, this clone was seen a few times. The rearrangement uses TRBV7-2 and TRBJ1-6; TRBD1 aligns across 8 bases. In germline, CDR1 is SGHTA, CDR2 FQGNSA. Unmatched junction bases numbered 6, after V lost 4 bases and J lost 7 bases. This CDR3 is built from 15 residues. The CDR3: CASSSRDRNNSPLHF. CDR3 nucleotides: TGTGCCAGCAGCTCTCGGGACAGGAACAATTCACCCCTCCACTTT. Full variable domain (missing parts from reference TRBV7-2 and TRBJ1-6): GAGVSQSPSNKVTEKGKDVELRCDPISGHTALYWYRQSLGQGLEFLIYFQGNSAPDKSGLPSDRFSAERTGGSVSTLTIQRTQQEDSAVYLCASSSRDRNNSPLHFGNGTRLTVT.

The V and J genes are TRBV5-5 and TRBJ1-5; D perhaps matches TRBD1 (6 bases). Trimming pared 1 base from V and 4 bases from J, leaving 12 bases between. This CDR3 spans 15 amino acids. Germline assignment: CDR1 SGHKS and CDR2 YYEKEE (reference sequence). The CDR3 here is CASSLRGAGNQPQHF. CDR3 bases: TGTGCCAGCAGCTTGCGGGGGGCCGGGAATCAGCCCCAGCATTTT.

The chain combines TRBV5-4 with TRBJ1-5; D might be TRBD1 (6 bases). Germline V CDR1 and CDR2: SGHNT, YYREEE (reference sequence). The V end was cut by 4 bases, the J end by 4 bases, with 12 bases between. This CDR3 region has 14 residues. CDR3 amino acids: CASSHSGQNQPQHF. CDR3 nucleotides: TGTGCCAGCAGCCACAGCGGACAGAATCAGCCCCAGCATTTT.

The chain has TRBV15 and TRBJ2-3, with 9 positions matching TRBD1. V was clipped by 3 bases and J by 1 base; unmatched bases: 5. Per the germline V gene, CDR1 is LNHNV and CDR2 is YYDKDF (reference sequence). CDR3 size: 16 residues. DNA of the CDR3: TGTGCCACCAGCAGGGGGACAGGGATTGGCACAGATACGCAGTATTTT. Translation: CATSRGTGIGTDTQYF.

The chain combines TRBV28 with TRBJ2-2, with 7 bases matching TRBD2. The V gene end was trimmed by 10 bases and the J gene end by 5 bases; junction bases not matched to a gene: 13. The CDR3 covers 15 residues. Germline V CDR1 and CDR2: MDHEN, SYDVKM. The CDR3 DNA follows: TGTGCCACCGACGGGAGACTAGCTTCTACCGGGGAGCTGTTTTTT. The encoded protein is CATDGRLASTGELFF.

The rearrangement links TRBV9 to TRBJ2-7; D is perhaps TRBD1 (6 bases). V dropped 4 bases and J dropped 6 bases, with 17 bases sitting between them. This CDR3 region has 14 residues. Germline CDR1 reads SGDLS; CDR2 reads YYNGEE. CDR3 protein: CASSNTGLHSEQYF. The CDR3 bases are TGTGCCAGCAGCAACACAGGGCTGCATAGCGAGCAGTACTTC.

V usage is TRBV30 and J usage is TRBJ1-2; D might be TRBD1 (6 bases). The CDR3 sequence is 14 residues long. From germline, CDR1 is GTSNPN and CDR2 SVGIG (reference sequence). Trimming pared 3 bases from V and 4 bases from J, leaving 15 bases between. The CDR3 sequence: CAWSKGGSSYGYTF. CDR3 nucleotide sequence: TGTGCCTGGAGCAAAGGGGGATCTAGCTATGGCTACACCTTC.

This chain links TRBV5-6 with TRBJ2-5, with a possible D match to TRBD1 (6 bases). V dropped 0 bases and J dropped 4 bases, with 16 bases sitting between them. The CDR3 contains 16 residues. Germline CDR1 is SGHDT and CDR2 is YYEEEE. The CDR3 sequence is CASSLEGIGGRETQYF. CDR3 DNA: TGTGCCAGCAGCTTGGAGGGTATTGGGGGCCGAGAGACCCAGTACTTC.

The chain couples TRBV5-1 to TRBJ2-5, with 8 bases that match TRBD2. The CDR3 has 14 amino acids. In germline, CDR1 is SGHRS, CDR2 YFSETQ. Trimming at V came to 3 bases and at J to 5 bases, leaving 6 bases not matched to a gene. CDR3 sequence: CASSSGGAGETQYF. The CDR3 DNA follows: TGCGCCAGCAGCTCCGGGGGGGCAGGGGAGACCCAGTACTTC.

The chain employs TRBV5-6 and TRBJ2-7, with TRBD1 matching 11 bases. The CDR3 extends over 15 amino acids. V dropped 2 bases and J dropped 3; count of bases not matched to a gene: 4. CDR1 and CDR2 (germline): SGHDT, YYEEEE. The CDR3 region is CASSLGQGAYYEQYF. The CDR3 DNA reads as TGTGCCAGCAGCTTAGGACAGGGGGCTTACTACGAGCAGTACTTC.

This clone was recorded only once. The chain combines TRBV28 with TRBJ1-2, with 10 bases lining up with TRBD1. CDR1 MDHEN and CDR2 SYDVKM come from the germline V gene. V dropped 5 bases and J dropped 1; count of bases not matched to a gene: 10. There are 17 residues in the CDR3. The CDR3 nucleotides read TGTGCCAGCAGTCTCAGTGGACAGGGGGAGATTAACTATGGCTACACCTTC. Translating gives CASSLSGQGEINYGYTF.

The chain couples TRBV11-2 to TRBJ2-2; D is ambiguous. Germline lookup yields CDR1 SGHAT and CDR2 FQNNGV. The CDR3 sequence is 12 residues long. The V end was cut by 3 bases, the J end by 5 bases, with 4 bases between. CDR3 region: CASSFYTGELFF. The CDR3 DNA is TGTGCCAGCAGCTTCTATACCGGGGAGCTGTTTTTT. Drawing the rest from reference TRBV11-2 and TRBJ2-2, the complete variable domain is EAGVAQSPRYKIIEKRQSVAFWCNPISGHATLYWYQQILGQGPKLLIQFQNNGVVDDSQLPKDRFSAERLKGVDSTLKIQPAKLEDSAVYLCASSFYTGELFFGEGSRLTVL.

The V and J genes are TRBV5-4 and TRBJ1-3; TRBD1 matches at 11 bases. The V segment lost 2 bases and the J segment 4 bases; nucleotides outside the gene matches: 11. Germline assignment: CDR1 SGHNT and CDR2 YYREEE (reference sequence). This CDR3 has 18 amino acids. CDR3 bases: TGTGCCAGCAGCTTATCGACAGGACAGGGGGCTTCAGGAAACACCATATATTTT. It translates to CASSLSTGQGASGNTIYF.